This TCR beta chain was documented in a study of blood T cell repertoires in COVID-19. Study at large: Some COVID-19 samples were acute and others convalescent; all came from the United States, Italy and Spain.

Trimming at V came to 7 bases and at J to 7 bases, leaving 7 bases not matched to a gene. CDR3 length: 14 amino acids. The V gene's germline CDR1 is WNHNN and CDR2 SYGVQD (reference sequence). Some clones are missing from TCRdb's copy, which holds only in-frame ones; the method was immunoSEQ multiplex PCR. The sample yields a few hundred thousand clones, 80% to 90% seen once. The chain recombines TRBV10-1 with TRBJ2-1; 10 bases align to TRBD2. The specimen sequenced was peripheral blood. The source is a man aged 50-60 years who had recovered from COVID-19. The DNA for the CDR3 is TGCGCCAGCACCCCTAGCGGGAGCGCTAATGAGCAGTTCTTC. Its translation: CASTPSGSANEQFF.